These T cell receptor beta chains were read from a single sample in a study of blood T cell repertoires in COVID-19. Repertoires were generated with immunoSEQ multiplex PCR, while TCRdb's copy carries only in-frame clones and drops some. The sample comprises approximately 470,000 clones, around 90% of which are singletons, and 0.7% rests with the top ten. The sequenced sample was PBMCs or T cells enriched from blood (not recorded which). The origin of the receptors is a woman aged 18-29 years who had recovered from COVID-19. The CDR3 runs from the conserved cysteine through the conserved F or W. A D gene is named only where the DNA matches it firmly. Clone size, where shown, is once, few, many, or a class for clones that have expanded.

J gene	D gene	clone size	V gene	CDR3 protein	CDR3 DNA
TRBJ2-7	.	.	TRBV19	CASSPTPGTPYEQYF	TGTGCCAGTAGTCCCACCCCCGGGACACCCTACGAGCAGTACTTC
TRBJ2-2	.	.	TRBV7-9	CASSGRQAGELFF	TGTGCCAGCAGCGGCCGGCAGGCCGGGGAGCTGTTTTTT
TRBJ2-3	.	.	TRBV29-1	CSVESGTDTQYF	TGCAGCGTTGAGTCAGGCACAGATACGCAGTATTTT
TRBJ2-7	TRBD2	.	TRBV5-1	CASSASGLAGEGAYEQYF	TGCGCCAGCAGCGCGAGCGGACTAGCGGGCGAAGGGGCCTACGAGCAGTACTTC
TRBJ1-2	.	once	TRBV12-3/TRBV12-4	CASSSGNGYTF	TGTGCCAGCAGTTCAGGGAATGGCTACACCTTC
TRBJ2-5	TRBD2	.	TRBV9	CASSPPGGEETQYF	TGTGCCAGCAGCCCTCCTGGGGGGGAAGAGACCCAGTACTTC
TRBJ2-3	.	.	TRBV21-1	CASSQTRGSTDTQYF	TGTGCCAGCAGCCAAACCCGGGGGAGCACAGATACGCAGTATTTT
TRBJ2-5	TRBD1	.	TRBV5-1	CASSLGDREQETQYF	TGCGCCAGCAGCTTAGGGGACAGGGAACAAGAGACCCAGTACTTC
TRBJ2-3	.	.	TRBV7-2	CASSFRRGGTDTQYF	TGTGCCAGCAGCTTCCGCAGGGGAGGCACAGATACGCAGTATTTT
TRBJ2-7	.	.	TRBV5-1	CASSLSPGHSMGEQYF	TGCGCCAGCAGCTTGTCCCCGGGACACTCTATGGGGGAGCAGTACTTC
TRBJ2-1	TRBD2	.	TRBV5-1	CASRTSGGIYNEQFF	TGCGCCAGCAGAACTAGCGGGGGGATTTACAATGAGCAGTTCTTC
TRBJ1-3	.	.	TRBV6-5	CASSMTGDSGNTIYF	TGTGCCAGCAGCATGACAGGAGACTCTGGAAACACCATATATTTT
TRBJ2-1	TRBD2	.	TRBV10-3	CAISTGLDRGEQFF	TGTGCCATTTCTACGGGACTAGATAGGGGTGAGCAGTTCTTC
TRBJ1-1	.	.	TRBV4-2	CASSALDRLNTEAFF	TGTGCCAGCAGCGCACTCGACAGATTGAACACTGAAGCTTTCTTT
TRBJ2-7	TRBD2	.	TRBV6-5	CASSWSSGGDEQYF	TGTGCCAGCAGTTGGAGTAGCGGGGGCGACGAGCAGTACTTC
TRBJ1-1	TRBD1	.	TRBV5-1	CASSLAPGQGFEAFF	TGCGCCAGCAGCTTGGCCCCGGGACAGGGTTTTGAAGCTTTCTTT
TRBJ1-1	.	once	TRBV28	CASSLEGVVNTEAFF	TGTGCCAGCAGTTTAGAGGGGGTCGTGAACACTGAAGCTTTCTTT
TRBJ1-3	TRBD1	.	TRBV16	CASSQYGTGPRNTIYF	TGTGCCAGCAGCCAATACGGGACAGGTCCGAGAAACACCATATATTTT
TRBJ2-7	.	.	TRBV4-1	CASSQDPGGTYEQYF	TGCGCCAGCAGCCAAGACCCCGGGGGAACCTACGAGCAGTACTTC
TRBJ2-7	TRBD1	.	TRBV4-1	CASSQNEGTGRTREQYF	TGCGCCAGCAGCCAAAACGAAGGGACAGGGAGAACGCGCGAGCAGTACTTC
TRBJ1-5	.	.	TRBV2	CASHPGERSNQPQHF	TGTGCCAGCCACCCGGGGGAACGGAGCAATCAGCCCCAGCATTTT
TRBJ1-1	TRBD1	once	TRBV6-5	CASRLNRGSEAFF	TGTGCCAGCAGGTTAAACAGGGGAAGCGAAGCTTTCTTT
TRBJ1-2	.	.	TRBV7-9	CASRSYLGGDHDNYGYTF	TGTGCCAGCAGGTCTTACCTTGGGGGGGACCACGATAACTATGGCTACACCTTC
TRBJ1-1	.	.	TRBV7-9	CASSPTGMNTVAFF	TGTGCCAGCAGCCCGACTGGCATGAACACTGTGGCTTTCTTT
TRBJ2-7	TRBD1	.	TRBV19	CASSFRTGEYEQYF	TGTGCCAGTAGTTTTCGGACAGGGGAGTACGAGCAGTACTTC
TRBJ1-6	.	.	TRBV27	CASSLEGPGNSPLHF	TGTGCCAGCAGTCTCGAGGGCCCGGGGAATTCACCCCTCCACTTT
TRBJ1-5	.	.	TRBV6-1	CASSDAGPQHF	TGTGCCAGCAGTGATGCGGGGCCCCAGCATTTT
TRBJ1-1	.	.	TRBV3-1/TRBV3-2	CASSPQEGAQAFF	TGTGCCAGCAGCCCCCAGGAAGGGGCGCAAGCTTTCTTT
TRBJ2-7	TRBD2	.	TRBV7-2	CASSPAGGDYEQYF	TGTGCCAGCAGCCCCGCGGGGGGCGACTACGAGCAGTACTTC
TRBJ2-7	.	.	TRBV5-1	CASSLRGGDYEQYF	TGCGCCAGCAGCTTGCGAGGGGGGGACTACGAGCAGTACTTC
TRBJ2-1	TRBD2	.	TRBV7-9	CASSSRLAGDNEQFF	TGTGCCAGCAGCTCACGACTAGCGGGAGACAATGAGCAGTTCTTC
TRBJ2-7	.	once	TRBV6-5	CASSYSTERVGYEQYF	TGTGCCAGCAGTTACTCGACCGAGCGGGTAGGGTACGAGCAGTACTTC
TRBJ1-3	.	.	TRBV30	CAWSAGISGNTIYF	TGTGCCTGGAGTGCAGGGATCTCTGGAAACACCATATATTTT
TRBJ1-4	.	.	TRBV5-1	CASSFSSTNEKLFF	TGCGCCAGCAGCTTTTCATCAACTAATGAAAAACTGTTTTTT
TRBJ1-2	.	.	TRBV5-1	CASSLSGEHGYTF	TGCGCCAGCAGCTTGTCGGGGGAACACGGCTACACCTTC
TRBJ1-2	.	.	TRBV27	CASSLSWGSNYGYTF	TGTGCCAGCAGTTTATCGTGGGGCAGCAACTATGGCTACACCTTC
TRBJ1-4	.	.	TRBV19	CASSLGRFNEKLFF	TGTGCCAGTAGTCTCGGGAGATTTAATGAAAAACTGTTTTTT
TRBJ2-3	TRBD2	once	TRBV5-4	CASSSYGGAGGGDTQYF	TGTGCCAGCAGCAGCTATGGTGGCGCGGGGGGCGGGGATACGCAGTATTTT
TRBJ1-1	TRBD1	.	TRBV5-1	CASSPRQGRGTEAFF	TGCGCCAGCAGCCCGAGACAGGGTCGAGGGACTGAAGCTTTCTTT
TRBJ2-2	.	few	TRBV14	CASSQVRSTGELFF	TGTGCCAGCAGCCAAGTCCGTTCCACCGGGGAGCTGTTTTTT
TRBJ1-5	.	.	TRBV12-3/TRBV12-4	CASSSTNQPQHF	TGTGCCAGCAGTTCCACAAATCAGCCCCAGCATTTT
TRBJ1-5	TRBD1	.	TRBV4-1	CASSIQGNQPQHF	TGCGCCAGCAGTATACAGGGGAATCAGCCCCAGCATTTT
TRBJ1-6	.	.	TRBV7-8	CASSSPRDSPLHF	TGTGCCAGCAGCTCCCCCCGGGATTCACCCCTCCACTTT
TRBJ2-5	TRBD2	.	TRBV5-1	CASSLTGGQETQYF	TGCGCCAGCAGCTTAACGGGGGGACAAGAGACCCAGTACTTC
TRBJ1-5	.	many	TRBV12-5	CASGLGHDQPQHF	TGTGCTAGTGGTTTGGGACATGATCAGCCCCAGCATTTT
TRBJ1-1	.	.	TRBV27	CASSFQGNTEAFF	TGTGCCAGCAGTTTCCAGGGGAACACTGAAGCTTTCTTT
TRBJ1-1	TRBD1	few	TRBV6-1	CASSEEGDRGLEAFF	TGTGCCAGCAGTGAAGAAGGGGACAGGGGACTTGAAGCTTTCTTT
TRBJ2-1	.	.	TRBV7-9	CASSLYPVEQFF	TGTGCCAGCAGCTTATATCCGGTGGAGCAGTTCTTC
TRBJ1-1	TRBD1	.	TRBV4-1	CASSPGGNTEAFF	TGCGCCAGCAGCCCAGGGGGGAACACTGAAGCTTTCTTT
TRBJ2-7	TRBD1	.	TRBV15	CATSSSWGQSYEQYF	TGTGCCACCAGCAGCTCCTGGGGACAGTCTTACGAGCAGTACTTC
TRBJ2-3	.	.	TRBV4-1	CASSQDDSGTDTQYF	TGCGCCAGCAGCCAAGATGACAGCGGCACAGATACGCAGTATTTT
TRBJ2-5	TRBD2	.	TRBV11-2	CASSIPGTSETQYF	TGTGCCAGCAGCATCCCCGGGACTAGCGAGACCCAGTACTTC